These T cell receptor beta chains were read from a single sample in a study of CD8 T cells in ankylosing spondylitis. TCRdb reanalysed the 5' RACE reads using MiXCR and keeps one entry per CDR3 protein. The repertoire holds fewer than 250,000 distinct CDR3 sequences, with roughly a tenth as singletons. The specimen was blood, either unsorted or a sorted T cell fraction (not recorded which). These receptors came from a male donor with ankylosing spondylitis or in good health (not recorded which). Both conserved end residues are part of each CDR3. Each record gives: J gene, D gene, clone size, CDR3 length, V gene, CDR3 DNA, CDR3 protein. The D gene is left open where the match is weak. A clone size is listed for some rows: how often the clone was seen (once, few, many), or a class if it is expanded.

J gene: TRBJ1-1
D gene: -
clone size: many
CDR3 length: 14
V gene: TRBV7-9
CDR3 DNA: TGTGCCAGCAGCTTAACCCCGGGGGACACTGAAGCTTTCTTT
CDR3 protein: CASSLTPGDTEAFF

J gene: TRBJ2-1
D gene: -
clone size: -
CDR3 length: 10
V gene: TRBV21-1
CDR3 DNA: TGTGCCAGCACAACGGCAGGCCTGTTCTTC
CDR3 protein: CASTTAGLFF

J gene: TRBJ2-1
D gene: -
clone size: many
CDR3 length: 14
V gene: TRBV10-3
CDR3 DNA: TGTGCCATCATGGATCCGAGCTCCTACAATGAGCAGTTCTTC
CDR3 protein: CAIMDPSSYNEQFF

J gene: TRBJ2-7
D gene: TRBD1
clone size: -
CDR3 length: 13
V gene: TRBV10-3
CDR3 DNA: TGTGCCACTGTACCGGGACAGAACTACGAGCAGTACTTC
CDR3 protein: CATVPGQNYEQYF

J gene: TRBJ2-1
D gene: TRBD1
clone size: many
CDR3 length: 14
V gene: TRBV20-1
CDR3 DNA: TGCAGTGGCTCCTCAGGGGGTTCCTACAATGAGCAGTTCTTC
CDR3 protein: CSGSSGGSYNEQFF

J gene: TRBJ2-5
D gene: TRBD2
clone size: many
CDR3 length: 16
V gene: TRBV7-2
CDR3 DNA: TGTGCCAGCAGCTCGCGACTAGCGGGAGTTCAAGAGACCCAGTACTTC
CDR3 protein: CASSSRLAGVQETQYF

J gene: TRBJ1-2
D gene: TRBD1
clone size: many
CDR3 length: 16
V gene: TRBV10-3
CDR3 DNA: TGTGCCATCAGTGAGCCGGGGGACAGCTCTGCCTATGGCTACACCTTC
CDR3 protein: CAISEPGDSSAYGYTF

J gene: TRBJ2-2
D gene: TRBD1
clone size: many
CDR3 length: 14
V gene: TRBV12-3/TRBV12-4
CDR3 DNA: TGTGCCAGCAGGGGACAGGGATGGACCGGGGAGCTGTTTTTT
CDR3 protein: CASRGQGWTGELFF

J gene: TRBJ2-3
D gene: -
clone size: many
CDR3 length: 12
V gene: TRBV5-5
CDR3 DNA: TGTGCCAGCAGCTTGGGGAAAGATACGCAGTATTTT
CDR3 protein: CASSLGKDTQYF

J gene: TRBJ2-7
D gene: TRBD1
clone size: many
CDR3 length: 14
V gene: TRBV3-1
CDR3 DNA: TGTGCCAGCAGCCAAGGACAGGGTCTTTCGGAGCAGTACTTC
CDR3 protein: CASSQGQGLSEQYF

J gene: TRBJ2-2
D gene: -
clone size: many
CDR3 length: 15
V gene: TRBV12-3/TRBV12-4
CDR3 DNA: TGTGCCAGCCGCCAGCTCGCCGTCTCAAACGGGGAGCTGTTTTTT
CDR3 protein: CASRQLAVSNGELFF

J gene: TRBJ2-7
D gene: TRBD2
clone size: many
CDR3 length: 16
V gene: TRBV20-1
CDR3 DNA: TGCAGTGCTAGAGCCCTGACTAGCGGGCCTCTCTACGAGCAGTACTTC
CDR3 protein: CSARALTSGPLYEQYF

J gene: TRBJ2-7
D gene: TRBD2
clone size: many
CDR3 length: 15
V gene: TRBV20-1
CDR3 DNA: TGCAGTGCTAGAATGGGACTAGCGGACTCCTACGAGCAGTACTTC
CDR3 protein: CSARMGLADSYEQYF

J gene: TRBJ2-7
D gene: -
clone size: many
CDR3 length: 12
V gene: TRBV29-1
CDR3 DNA: TGCAGCGTTGTTACCTCAACCTACGAGCAGTACTTC
CDR3 protein: CSVVTSTYEQYF

J gene: TRBJ2-1
D gene: -
clone size: many
CDR3 length: 13
V gene: TRBV5-1
CDR3 DNA: TGCGCCAGCAGCTTGTCCAGGGACAATGAGCAGTTCTTC
CDR3 protein: CASSLSRDNEQFF

J gene: TRBJ2-2
D gene: TRBD1
clone size: many
CDR3 length: 15
V gene: TRBV5-1
CDR3 DNA: TGCGCCAGCAGCCCATGGACAGGGCCCTCCGGGGAGCTGTTTTTT
CDR3 protein: CASSPWTGPSGELFF